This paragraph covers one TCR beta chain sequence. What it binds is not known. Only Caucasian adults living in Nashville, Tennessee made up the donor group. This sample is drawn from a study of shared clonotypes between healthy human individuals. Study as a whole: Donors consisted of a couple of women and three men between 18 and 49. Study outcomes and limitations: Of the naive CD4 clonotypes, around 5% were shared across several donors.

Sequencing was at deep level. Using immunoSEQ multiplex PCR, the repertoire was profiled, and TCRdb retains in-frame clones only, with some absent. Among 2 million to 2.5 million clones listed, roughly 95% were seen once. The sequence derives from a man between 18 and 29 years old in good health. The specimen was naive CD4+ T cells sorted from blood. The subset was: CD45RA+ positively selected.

CDR3 amino acids: CASSLWGANTEAFF. CDR3 bases: TGTGCCAGCAGTTTATGGGGGGCCAACACTGAAGCTTTCTTT. This chain connects TRBV27 to TRBJ1-1, with D perhaps TRBD1 (6 bases). Germline V CDR1 and CDR2: MNHEY, SMNVEV (reference sequence). This CDR3 has 14 amino acids. Between the trimmed V and J ends, which lost 1 base and 2 bases, there was a span of 8 bases.